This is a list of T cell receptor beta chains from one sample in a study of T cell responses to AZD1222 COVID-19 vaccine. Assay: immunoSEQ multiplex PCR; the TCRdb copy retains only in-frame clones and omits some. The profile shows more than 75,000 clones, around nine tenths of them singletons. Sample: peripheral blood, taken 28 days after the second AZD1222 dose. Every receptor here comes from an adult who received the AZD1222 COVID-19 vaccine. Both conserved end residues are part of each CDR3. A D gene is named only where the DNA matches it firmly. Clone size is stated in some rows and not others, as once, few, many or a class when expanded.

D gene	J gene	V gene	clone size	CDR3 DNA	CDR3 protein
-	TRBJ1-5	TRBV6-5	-	TGTGCCAGCAGTTCACAGGGAGCAGGTCAGCCCCAGCATTTT	CASSSQGAGQPQHF
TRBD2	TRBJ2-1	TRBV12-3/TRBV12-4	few	TGTGCCAGCGCTAGCGGGATTAACAATGAGCAGTTCTTC	CASASGINNEQFF
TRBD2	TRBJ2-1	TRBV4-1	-	TGCGCCAGCAGCCAAGGGATAGCGGGAGCGTCCTACAATGAGCAGTTCTTC	CASSQGIAGASYNEQFF
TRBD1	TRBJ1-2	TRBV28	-	TGTGCCAGCAGGTCGACAGGGCCCATCTATGGCTACACCTTC	CASRSTGPIYGYTF
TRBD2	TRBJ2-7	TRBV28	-	TGTGCCAGCAGTTCCAATAGCGGGAGTTTGTACGGGCAGTACTTC	CASSSNSGSLYGQYF
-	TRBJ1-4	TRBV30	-	TGTGCCTGGAGGGATTCTGGGACTAATGAAAAACTGTTTTTT	CAWRDSGTNEKLFF
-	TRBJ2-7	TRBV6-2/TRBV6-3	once	TGTGCCAGCAGTTATCCATCCTACGAGCAGTACTTC	CASSYPSYEQYF
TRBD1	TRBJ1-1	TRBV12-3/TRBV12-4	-	TGTGCCAGCAGTTCCACCGGGACAGGGACCGCTTTCTTT	CASSSTGTGTAFF
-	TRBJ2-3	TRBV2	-	TGTGCCAGCAGTGAATTTTCAGGAAATACGCAGTATTTT	CASSEFSGNTQYF
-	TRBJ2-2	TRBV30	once	TGTGCCTGGGGGCACGACGCGAACACCGGGGAGCTGTTTTTT	CAWGHDANTGELFF
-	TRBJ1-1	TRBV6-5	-	TGTGCCAGCAGTTACGGCGTACAGACTGAATACACTGAAGCTTTCTTT	CASSYGVQTEYTEAFF
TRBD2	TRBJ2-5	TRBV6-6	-	TGTGCCAGCAGTTACTCGGCAGTAGCGGGAGGGGAGACCCAGTACTTC	CASSYSAVAGGETQYF
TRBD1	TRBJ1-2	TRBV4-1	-	TGCGCCAGCAGCCATCTGACAGGGTCTTATGGCTACACCTTC	CASSHLTGSYGYTF
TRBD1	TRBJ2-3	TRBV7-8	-	TGTGCCAGCAGCTTAAGACAGGGCTCTAGCACAGATACGCAGTATTTT	CASSLRQGSSTDTQYF
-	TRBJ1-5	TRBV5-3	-	TGTGCCAGATTCCGCGGGATTTGGCCCCAGCATTTT	CARFRGIWPQHF
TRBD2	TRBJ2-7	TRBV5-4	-	TGTGCCAGCAGCGCCTCTAGCGGGAGTTTCTCCGAGCAGTACTTC	CASSASSGSFSEQYF
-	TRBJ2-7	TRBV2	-	TGTGCCAGCAGTGACGTCTTTACCTACGAGCAGTACTTC	CASSDVFTYEQYF
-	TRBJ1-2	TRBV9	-	TGTGCCTCCCTGGTGGGGGGCAGGGGCTACACCTTC	CASLVGGRGYTF
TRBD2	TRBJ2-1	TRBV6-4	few	TGTGCCAGCAGTGACGGGGGACTAGCGGGATTGGATGAGCAGTTCTTC	CASSDGGLAGLDEQFF
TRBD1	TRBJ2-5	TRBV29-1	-	TGCAGCGTTGAAAACCTTGCCCGGACAGGGGAAGAGACCCAGTACTTC	CSVENLARTGEETQYF
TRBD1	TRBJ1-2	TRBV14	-	TGTGCCAGCAGCCGAATAGCAGGGGGCGCAGACGGCTACACCTTC	CASSRIAGGADGYTF
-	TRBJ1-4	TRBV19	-	TGTGCCAGTAGCCAGACTGCAACTAATGAAAAACTGTTTTTT	CASSQTATNEKLFF
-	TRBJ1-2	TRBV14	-	TGTGCCAGCAGCCAACAACAGGGTCCCCGCTATGGCTACACCTTC	CASSQQQGPRYGYTF
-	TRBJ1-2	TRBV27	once	TGTGCCAGCAGTTTATCGAGGGGTAACTATGGCTACACCTTC	CASSLSRGNYGYTF
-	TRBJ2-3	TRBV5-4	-	TGTGCCAGCAGCGCCTGGACAGTAAGGCCAGATACGCAGTATTTT	CASSAWTVRPDTQYF
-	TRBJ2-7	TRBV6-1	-	TGTGCCAGCAGTGAAGCAGGGGTCGTGCAGTACTTC	CASSEAGVVQYF
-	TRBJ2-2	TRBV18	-	TGTGCCAGCTCACCGGACAGCCGGGGGACCGGGGAGCTGTTTTTT	CASSPDSRGTGELFF
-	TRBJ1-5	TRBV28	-	TGTGCCAGCAGCGCGAAAGGGAGGGGAAGGAGCAATCAGCCCCAGCATTTT	CASSAKGRGRSNQPQHF
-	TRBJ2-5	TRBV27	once	TGTGCCAGCAGTTACACTGGAGAGGGAGAGACCCAGTACTTC	CASSYTGEGETQYF
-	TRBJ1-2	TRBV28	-	TGTGCCAGCAGGGGGGGGACGGTCAACTATGGCTACACCTTC	CASRGGTVNYGYTF
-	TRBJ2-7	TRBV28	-	TGTGCCAGCAGTTTAAGTTTGTCTAGCTCCTACGAGCAGTACTTC	CASSLSLSSSYEQYF
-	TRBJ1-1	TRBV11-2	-	TGTGCCAGCAGCACCCACCCGGCTGGGAACACTGAAGCTTTCTTT	CASSTHPAGNTEAFF
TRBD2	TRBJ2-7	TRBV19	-	TGTGCCAGTAGTACGACGACTAGCGGGAACTACGAGCAGTACTTC	CASSTTTSGNYEQYF
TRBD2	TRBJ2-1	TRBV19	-	TGTGCCAGTAGTATAAACCTAGCGGGAGACTACAATGAGCAGTTCTTC	CASSINLAGDYNEQFF
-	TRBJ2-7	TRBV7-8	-	TGTGCCAGCACCCGGGGCGGAACATCCTACGAGCAGTACTTC	CASTRGGTSYEQYF
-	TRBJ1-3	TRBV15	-	TGTGCCACCAGCAGAGCCTTTATCGGAGGAGGAAACACCATATATTTT	CATSRAFIGGGNTIYF
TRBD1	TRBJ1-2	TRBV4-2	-	TGTGCCAGCAGCCAAGATGGGACAGGGCGGAAGGGCTACACCTTC	CASSQDGTGRKGYTF
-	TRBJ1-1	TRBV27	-	TGTGCCAGCAGTTTATCGGCAGGGGCGGACACTGAAGCTTTCTTT	CASSLSAGADTEAFF
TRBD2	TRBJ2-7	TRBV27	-	TGTGCCAGCAGTCCCTGGACTAGAGGCTACGAGCAGTACTTC	CASSPWTRGYEQYF
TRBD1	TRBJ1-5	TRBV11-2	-	TGTGCCAGCAGCCCAGGAAGGAGGACAGGGATGGGTCAGCCCCAGCATTTT	CASSPGRRTGMGQPQHF
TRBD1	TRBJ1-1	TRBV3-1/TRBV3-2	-	TGTGCCAGCAGCCAAAACAGGGGTACTGAAGCTTTCTTT	CASSQNRGTEAFF
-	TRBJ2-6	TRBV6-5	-	TGTGCCAGCACGACCATCTCTGGGGCCAACGTCCTGACTTTC	CASTTISGANVLTF
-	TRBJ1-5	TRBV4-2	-	TGTGCCAGCAGCCAAGGTGTCGGTAGCAATCAGCCCCAGCATTTT	CASSQGVGSNQPQHF
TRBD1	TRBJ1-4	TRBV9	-	TGTGCCAGCAGCCTCCGGACAGGGCGTAATGAAAAACTGTTTTTT	CASSLRTGRNEKLFF
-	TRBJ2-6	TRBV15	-	TGTGCCACCAGCAGCGGCGGCTCCTCTGGGGCCAACGTCCTGACTTTC	CATSSGGSSGANVLTF
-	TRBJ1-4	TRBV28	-	TGTGCCAGCAGTTCTGGTCGTGACGAAAAACTGTTTTTT	CASSSGRDEKLFF
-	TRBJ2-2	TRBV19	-	TGTGCCAGTAGTATAACTGGGGAGCTGTTTTTT	CASSITGELFF
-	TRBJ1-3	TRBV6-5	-	TGTGCCAGCAGTTACTCGATCCAGCTCTCTGGAAACACCATATATTTT	CASSYSIQLSGNTIYF
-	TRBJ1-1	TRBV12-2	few	TGTGCAAGTCGCTTGCGTAACAGAGAAGCTTTCTTT	CASRLRNREAFF
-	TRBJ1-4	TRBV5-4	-	TGTGCCAGCAGTTCGGAGAGAGGGAACGAAAAACTGTTTTTT	CASSSERGNEKLFF
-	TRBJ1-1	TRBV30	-	TGTGCCTGGAAGCCGCGGCAGGGGCGGTACACTGAAGCTTTCTTT	CAWKPRQGRYTEAFF
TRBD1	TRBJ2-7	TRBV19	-	TGTGCCAGTAGTATTGGAAGCAGGGGGCTTGGCGAGCAGTACTTC	CASSIGSRGLGEQYF
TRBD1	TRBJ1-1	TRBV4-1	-	TGCGCCAGCAGCCAAGGGGCAGGGGGAAGTGAAGCTTTCTTT	CASSQGAGGSEAFF
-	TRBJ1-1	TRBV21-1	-	TGTGCCAGCAGCAAATATACTGAAGCTTTCTTT	CASSKYTEAFF
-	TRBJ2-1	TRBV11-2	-	TGTGCCAGCAGCCCTTCGGATGAGCAGTTCTTC	CASSPSDEQFF
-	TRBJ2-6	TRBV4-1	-	TGCGCCAGCAGCCAAGTTGCCCCAGGGGCCCGGAACTCTGGGGCCAACGTCCTGACTTTC	CASSQVAPGARNSGANVLTF
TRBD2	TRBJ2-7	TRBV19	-	TGTGCCAGTAGTGGAGAGCGGGAGCCCTACGAGCAGTACTTC	CASSGEREPYEQYF
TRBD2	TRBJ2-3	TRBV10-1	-	TGCGCCAGCAGTTCCCGACTAGCGGGGAGAGATACGCAGTATTTT	CASSSRLAGRDTQYF
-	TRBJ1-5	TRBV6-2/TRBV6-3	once	TGTGCCAGCAGTTACTGGGGAAGGAGCAATCAGCCCCAGCATTTT	CASSYWGRSNQPQHF
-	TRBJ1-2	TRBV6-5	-	TGTGCCAGCAGTTACTCTTGGGGAGCCTATGGCTACACCTTC	CASSYSWGAYGYTF